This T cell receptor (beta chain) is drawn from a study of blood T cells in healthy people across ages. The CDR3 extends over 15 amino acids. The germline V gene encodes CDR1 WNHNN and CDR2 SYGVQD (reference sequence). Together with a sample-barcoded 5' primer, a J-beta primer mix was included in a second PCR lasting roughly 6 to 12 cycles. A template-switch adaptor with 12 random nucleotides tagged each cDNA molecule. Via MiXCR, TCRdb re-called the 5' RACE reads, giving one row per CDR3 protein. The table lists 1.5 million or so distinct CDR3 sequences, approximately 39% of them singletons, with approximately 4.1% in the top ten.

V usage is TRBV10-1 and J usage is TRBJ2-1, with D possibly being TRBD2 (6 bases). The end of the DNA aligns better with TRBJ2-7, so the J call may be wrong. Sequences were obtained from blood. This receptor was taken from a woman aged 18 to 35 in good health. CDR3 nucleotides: TGCGCCAGCAGTGATCCGGCGGGGAGGTACAATGAGCAGTACTTC. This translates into CASSDPAGRYNEQYF.